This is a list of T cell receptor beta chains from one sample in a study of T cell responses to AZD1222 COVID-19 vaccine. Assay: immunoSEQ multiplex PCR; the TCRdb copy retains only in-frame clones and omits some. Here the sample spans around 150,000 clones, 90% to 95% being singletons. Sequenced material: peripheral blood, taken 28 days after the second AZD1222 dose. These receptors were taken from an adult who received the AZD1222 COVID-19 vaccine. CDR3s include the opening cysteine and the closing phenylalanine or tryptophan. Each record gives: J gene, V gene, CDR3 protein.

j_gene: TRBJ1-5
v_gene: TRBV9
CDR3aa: CASSGRMDQPQHF

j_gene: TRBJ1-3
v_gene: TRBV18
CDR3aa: CASSPPGTGVGNTIYF

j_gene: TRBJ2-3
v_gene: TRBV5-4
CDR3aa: CASSLEPTSAGYADTQYF

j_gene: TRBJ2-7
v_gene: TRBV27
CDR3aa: CASNHGSGSYEQYF

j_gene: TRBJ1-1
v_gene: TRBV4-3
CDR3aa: CASSQVAYRDRPEAFF

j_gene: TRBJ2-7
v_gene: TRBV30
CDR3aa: CAWKGPSYEQYF

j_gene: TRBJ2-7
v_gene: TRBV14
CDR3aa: CASSHLGSASYEQYF

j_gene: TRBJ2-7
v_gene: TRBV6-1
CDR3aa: CASSERWDSREQYF

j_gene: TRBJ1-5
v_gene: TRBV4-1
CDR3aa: CASSQLPKQGDGQPQHF

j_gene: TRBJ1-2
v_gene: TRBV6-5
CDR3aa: CATVGGEQGSYGYTF

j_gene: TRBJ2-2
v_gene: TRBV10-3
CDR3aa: CAIGAGVRNTGELFF

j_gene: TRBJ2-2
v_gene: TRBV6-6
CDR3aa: CATRELALTGELFF

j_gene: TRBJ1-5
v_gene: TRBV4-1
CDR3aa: CASSPTFTGDQPQHF

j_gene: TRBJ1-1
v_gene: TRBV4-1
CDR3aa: CASSQGAGAEAFF

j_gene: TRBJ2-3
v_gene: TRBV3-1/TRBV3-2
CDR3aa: CASSRHKPGWEPGITDTQYF

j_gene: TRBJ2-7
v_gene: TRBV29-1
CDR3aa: CSAWGQGATYEQYF

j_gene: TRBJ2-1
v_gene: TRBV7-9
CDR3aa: CASTDWRKDNEQFF

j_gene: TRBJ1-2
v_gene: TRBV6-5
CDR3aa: CASSPEGGVGLGYTF

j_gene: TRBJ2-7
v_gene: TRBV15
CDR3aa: CATSYQGPWGTGSYEQYF

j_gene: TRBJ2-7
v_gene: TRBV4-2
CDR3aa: CASSQDHTGGDYEQYF

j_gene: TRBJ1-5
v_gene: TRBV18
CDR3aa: CASSPGTDQPQHF

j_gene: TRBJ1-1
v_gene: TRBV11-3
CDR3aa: CASSLLAGRVTEAFF

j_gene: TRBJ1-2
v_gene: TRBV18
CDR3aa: CASSPFSRLAPGQGAYGYTF

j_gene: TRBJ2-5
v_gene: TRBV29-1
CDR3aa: CSVDEPAGQETQYF